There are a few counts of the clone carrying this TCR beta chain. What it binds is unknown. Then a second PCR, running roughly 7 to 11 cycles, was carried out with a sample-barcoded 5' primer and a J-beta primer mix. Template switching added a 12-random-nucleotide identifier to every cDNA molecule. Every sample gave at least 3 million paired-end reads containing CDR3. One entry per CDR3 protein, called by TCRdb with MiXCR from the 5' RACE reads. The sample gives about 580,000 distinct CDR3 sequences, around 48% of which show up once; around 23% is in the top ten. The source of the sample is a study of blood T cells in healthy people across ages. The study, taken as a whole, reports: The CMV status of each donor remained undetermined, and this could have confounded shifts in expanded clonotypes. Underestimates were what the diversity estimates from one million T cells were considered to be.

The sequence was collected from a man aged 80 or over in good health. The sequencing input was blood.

The chain's CDR3 is CASSRLVSNEQFF. The CDR3 nucleotides are TGTGCCAGCAGCCGACTCGTGTCCAATGAGCAGTTCTTC. J is TRBJ2-1 and V is TRBV7-9; no firm D call. Deletions cut 5 bases from V and 6 bases from J, with 11 bases between. The CDR3 has 13 residues. Germline CDR1 SEHNR, CDR2 FQNEAQ (reference sequence). Based on the CDR3 plus reference TRBV7-9 and TRBJ2-1, the full variable domain is DTGVSQNPRHKITKRGQNVTFRCDPISEHNRLYWYRQTLGQGPEFLTYFQNEAQLEKSRLLSDRFSAERPKGSFSTLEIQRTEQGDSAMYLCASSRLVSNEQFFGPGTRLTVL.